Listed below are T cell receptor beta chains from one sample, sequenced in a study of T cell responses to AZD1222 COVID-19 vaccine. Assay: immunoSEQ multiplex PCR; the TCRdb copy retains only in-frame clones and omits some. The sample has approximately 80,000 clones; approximately 83% are singletons. The sample in question was peripheral blood, obtained 28 days after the second AZD1222 dose. These receptors were collected from an adult who received the AZD1222 COVID-19 vaccine. Each CDR3 is given with its conserved first and last residue. Fields, in order: D gene, clone size, J gene, V gene, CDR3 DNA, CDR3 protein. The D gene is left open where the match is weak. Not every row has a clone size; where given, it reads once, few, many or a size class.

TRBD1 . TRBJ2-7 TRBV7-2 TGTGCCAGCAGCCGAGGGACAGTTTACGAGCAGTACTTC CASSRGTVYEQYF
. medium-sized TRBJ2-6 TRBV18 TGTGCCAGCTCACCACGGAGGGATGGGGCCAACGTCCTGACTTTC CASSPRRDGANVLTF
TRBD2 . TRBJ2-2 TRBV28 TGTGCCAGCAGTAAGGGACTAGCGGGAGCCCCGAACACCGGGGAGCTGTTTTTT CASSKGLAGAPNTGELFF
. . TRBJ1-4 TRBV12-3/TRBV12-4 TGTGCCAGCAGGGGGGGTACAAAAAAACTGTTTTTT CASRGGTKKLFF
. . TRBJ1-3 TRBV5-4 TGTGCCAGCAGCTTGAAAACAGGCCTCTCTGGAAACACCATATATTTT CASSLKTGLSGNTIYF
. . TRBJ2-7 TRBV5-1 TGCGCCAGCAGCTTGGTTAGCCTCGACAGGCTAGCCTACGAGCAGTACTTC CASSLVSLDRLAYEQYF
. . TRBJ1-1 TRBV5-1 TGCGCCAGCAGCTCGGACGGTCGGAACACTGAAGCTTTCTTT CASSSDGRNTEAFF
. . TRBJ2-1 TRBV7-3 TGTGCCAGCAGCTCAGGAGGGGTGGGCAATGAGCAGTTCTTC CASSSGGVGNEQFF
. . TRBJ2-1 TRBV5-1 TGCGCCAGCAGGGCAGGGTACAATGAGCAGTTCTTC CASRAGYNEQFF
. . TRBJ1-6 TRBV28 TGTGCCAGCAGCCGTACGGGGCGATCACCCCTCCACTTT CASSRTGRSPLHF
. few TRBJ1-1 TRBV7-9 TGTGCCAGCACCATCCGCCGGGACACTGAAGCTTTCTTT CASTIRRDTEAFF
TRBD1 . TRBJ1-1 TRBV6-5 TGTGCCAGCAGTTACCTTCGTGGACAGGGGTATACTGAAGCTTTCTTT CASSYLRGQGYTEAFF
. . TRBJ2-1 TRBV30 TGTGCCTGGACCCGGACCGGGACATCCTACAATGAGCAGTTCTTC CAWTRTGTSYNEQFF
. . TRBJ1-5 TRBV4-1 TGCGCCAGCAGCCAAGCTGGGCCTCGAGGCAATCAGCCCCAGCATTTT CASSQAGPRGNQPQHF
TRBD1 . TRBJ1-6 TRBV27 TGTGCCAGCAGTCCGGCATCGGGACAGGGGGCCCTCCACTTT CASSPASGQGALHF
. . TRBJ2-1 TRBV7-2 TGTGCCAGCAGCATTAGGGCCCAGGGGGGGCGATCCTACAATGAGCAGTTCTTC CASSIRAQGGRSYNEQFF
TRBD2 once TRBJ2-7 TRBV5-1 TGCGCCAGCAGCTCGGGACTAGCGGAGGCGGGACAGTACTTC CASSSGLAEAGQYF
. . TRBJ2-1 TRBV5-1 TGCGCCAGCAGCTTGGAAGGGCAGTCCTACAATGAGCAGTTCTTC CASSLEGQSYNEQFF
TRBD1 . TRBJ1-6 TRBV19 TGTGCCAGTAGTGTACAGGGGTCGCGTTCACCCCTCCACTTT CASSVQGSRSPLHF
TRBD1 once TRBJ1-5 TRBV6-5 TGTGCCACCGAGACAGGGAGTGGCAATCAGCCCCAGCATTTT CATETGSGNQPQHF
TRBD1 . TRBJ2-3 TRBV5-4 TGTGCCAGCAGCGGGACAGGGGGCGGAACAGATACGCAGTATTTT CASSGTGGGTDTQYF
. . TRBJ2-1 TRBV9 TGTGCCAGCAGCGTGACTATTCGCCCCAACTACAATGAGCAGTTCTTC CASSVTIRPNYNEQFF
. . TRBJ2-1 TRBV27 TGTGCCAGCAGTTCTACTCAGACGTTCTCCTACAATGAGCAGTTCTTC CASSSTQTFSYNEQFF
TRBD1 . TRBJ1-5 TRBV7-2 TGTGCCAGCAGCAGAGGAAGGACAGGGAGGTTTCAGCCCCAGCATTTT CASSRGRTGRFQPQHF
. . TRBJ1-3 TRBV29-1 TGCAGCGTTGAATGGGGCCTCTCTGGAAACACCATATATTTT CSVEWGLSGNTIYF
. . TRBJ2-1 TRBV21-1 TGTGCCAGCAGTGTACTCAGCGGGGAGCAGTTCTTC CASSVLSGEQFF
. . TRBJ2-5 TRBV7-9 TGTGCCAGCAGCTTCTACCTGGGGTGGGAGACCCAGTACTTC CASSFYLGWETQYF
. . TRBJ1-3 TRBV9 TGTGCCAGCAGCCCCACGGAGGTCGCAATAAACTCTGGAAACACCATATATTTT CASSPTEVAINSGNTIYF
. . TRBJ1-2 TRBV28 TGTGCCAGCAGTCAAGGGGCAGGAGAAGACTATGGCTACACCTTC CASSQGAGEDYGYTF
TRBD1 . TRBJ1-2 TRBV5-5 TGTGCCAGCAGCAGGGACAGGCCCCTCTTC CASSRDRPLF
. . TRBJ1-3 TRBV5-4 TGTGCCAGCAGCTCAGGCCCCCCCGCCGGGGACGCCATATATTTT CASSSGPPAGDAIYF
TRBD2 . TRBJ2-5 TRBV7-2 TGTGCCAGCAGCTTGTCTAGCGGCACACAAGAGACCCAGTACTTC CASSLSSGTQETQYF
TRBD2 . TRBJ2-5 TRBV3-1/TRBV3-2 TGTGCCAGCAGCCGACGGACTAGCGGGAGGGGAGAGACCCAGTACTTC CASSRRTSGRGETQYF
. . TRBJ1-1 TRBV19 TGTGCCAGTAGTCGTTGGACGACTGAAGCTTTCTTT CASSRWTTEAFF
. . TRBJ1-3 TRBV11-3 TGTGCCAGCAGCTTAGCACTCGGAAACACCATATATTTT CASSLALGNTIYF
. . TRBJ2-3 TRBV7-2 TGTGCCAGCAGTTGGGACTCTTCTAGCACAGATACGCAGTATTTT CASSWDSSSTDTQYF
TRBD1 . TRBJ1-1 TRBV4-1 TGCGCCAGCAGCCGGCTTACAGGGGTGAACACTGAAGCTTTCTTT CASSRLTGVNTEAFF
. . TRBJ1-1 TRBV5-4 TGTGCCAGCAGCTTGGATGTTGGGGTGAACACTGAAGCTTTCTTT CASSLDVGVNTEAFF
. few TRBJ1-2 TRBV14 TGTGCCAGCAGCCAAGTGATGGGGGCGGGTGGCTACACCTTC CASSQVMGAGGYTF
. . TRBJ2-7 TRBV28 TGTGCCAGCCGCTCTGGGGGGTCCTACGAGCAGTACTTC CASRSGGSYEQYF
. . TRBJ1-5 TRBV19 TGTGCCAGTAGTATAGTCCTTCACACAAGACCCCAGCATTTT CASSIVLHTRPQHF
. . TRBJ1-1 TRBV3-1/TRBV3-2 TGTGCCAGCAGCCTCGAGGGGGGGAACACTGAAGCTTTCTTT CASSLEGGNTEAFF
. . TRBJ1-6 TRBV6-1 TGTGCCAGCAGTGAACGACGGTCGGGCGGTTCACCCCTCCACTTT CASSERRSGGSPLHF
. . TRBJ1-2 TRBV9 TGTGCCAGCAGCGTAGGGGGACGGATGGAGGGCTACACCTTC CASSVGGRMEGYTF
TRBD2 . TRBJ2-2 TRBV27 TGTGCCAGCACCCCTCTGACTAGCGGGAGGGCCAGGGTCACCGGGGAGCTGTTTTTT CASTPLTSGRARVTGELFF
. once TRBJ1-6 TRBV11-2 TGTGCCAGCAGCTTAGAGGGCGGGGGGTTCTTCAGCTCCTATAATTCACCCCTCCACTTT CASSLEGGGFFSSYNSPLHF
. . TRBJ1-2 TRBV29-1 TGCAGCGGACAGCGAGCTAACTATGGCTACACCTTC CSGQRANYGYTF
TRBD2 . TRBJ2-2 TRBV5-8 TGTGCCAGCAGCCCGGGACTAGCGTCGAACACCGGGGAGCTGTTTTTT CASSPGLASNTGELFF
. . TRBJ1-1 TRBV6-5 TGTGCCAGCAGTAGGGTTGGGAACACTGAAGCTTTCTTT CASSRVGNTEAFF
TRBD2 . TRBJ2-2 TRBV28 TGTGCCAGCAGCGAGCGGGGCGGGGAGCTGTTTTTT CASSERGGELFF
TRBD1 . TRBJ1-6 TRBV10-3 TGTGCCACCAGGGGGGGGGCAAGTAATTCACCCCTCCACTTT CATRGGASNSPLHF
. . TRBJ1-2 TRBV7-8 TGTGCCAGCAGCAAGCTCTCCGACAGTTTCAACTATGGCTACACCTTC CASSKLSDSFNYGYTF
. . TRBJ2-3 TRBV2 TGTGCCAGCAGTGAAGTGCCAGGGGGCACAGATACGCAGTATTTT CASSEVPGGTDTQYF
. few TRBJ2-3 TRBV7-3 TGTGCCAGCAGCTTAGCCGGGGGAGATACGCAGTATTTT CASSLAGGDTQYF